The source of this T cell receptor beta chain is a study of blood T cell repertoires in COVID-19. TCRdb keeps only in-frame clones here, not all; method: immunoSEQ multiplex PCR. The sample has around 250,000 clones; about 83% are singletons. The CDR3 is 17 amino acids. CDR1 KGHDR and CDR2 SFDVKD come from the germline V gene. V was trimmed by 3 bases and J by 0 bases, leaving 14 bases between them. The specimen sequenced was peripheral blood. This receptor was obtained from an older man with acute or convalescent COVID-19. The chain combines TRBV24-1 with TRBJ2-1; possibly TRBD1 for D (5 bases). The DNA of the CDR3 is TGTGCCACCAGTGATCCAACTCCGACAGACTCCTACAATGAGCAGTTCTTC. It codes for CATSDPTPTDSYNEQFF.